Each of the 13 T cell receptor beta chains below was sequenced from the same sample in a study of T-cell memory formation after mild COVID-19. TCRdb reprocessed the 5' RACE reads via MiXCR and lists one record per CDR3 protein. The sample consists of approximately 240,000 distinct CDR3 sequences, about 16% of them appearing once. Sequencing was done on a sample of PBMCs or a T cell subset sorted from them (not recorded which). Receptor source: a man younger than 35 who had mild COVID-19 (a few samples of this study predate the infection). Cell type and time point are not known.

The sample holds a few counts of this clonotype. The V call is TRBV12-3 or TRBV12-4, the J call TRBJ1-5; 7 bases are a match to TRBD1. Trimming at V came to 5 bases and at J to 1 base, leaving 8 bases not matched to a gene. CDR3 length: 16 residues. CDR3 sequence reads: CASSPRQGGSNQPQHF. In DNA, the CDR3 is TGTGCCAGCAGTCCCCGACAGGGAGGAAGCAATCAGCCCCAGCATTTT.

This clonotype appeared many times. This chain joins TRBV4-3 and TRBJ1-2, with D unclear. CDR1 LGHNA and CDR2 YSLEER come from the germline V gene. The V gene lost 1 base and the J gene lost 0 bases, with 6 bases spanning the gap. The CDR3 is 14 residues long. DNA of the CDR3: TGCGCCAGCAGCCAAGGGGCGACTAACTATGGCTACACCTTC. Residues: CASSQGATNYGYTF.

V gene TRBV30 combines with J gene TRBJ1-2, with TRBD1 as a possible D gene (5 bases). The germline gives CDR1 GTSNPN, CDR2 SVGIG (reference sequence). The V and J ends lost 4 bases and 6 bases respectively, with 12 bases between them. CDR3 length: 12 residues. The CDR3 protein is CAWTPGGHGYTF. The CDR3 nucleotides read TGTGCCTGGACTCCGGGGGGACATGGCTACACCTTC.

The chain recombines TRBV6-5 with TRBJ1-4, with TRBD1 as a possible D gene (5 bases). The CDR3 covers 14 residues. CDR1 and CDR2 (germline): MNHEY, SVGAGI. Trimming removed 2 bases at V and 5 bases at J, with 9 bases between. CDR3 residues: CASSYGQGNEKLFF. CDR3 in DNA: TGTGCCAGCAGTTACGGACAAGGGAATGAAAAACTGTTTTTT.

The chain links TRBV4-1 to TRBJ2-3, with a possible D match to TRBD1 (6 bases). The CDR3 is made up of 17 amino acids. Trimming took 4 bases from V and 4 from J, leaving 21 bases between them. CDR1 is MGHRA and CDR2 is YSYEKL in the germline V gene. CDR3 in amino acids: CASSLSPPDSGADTQYF. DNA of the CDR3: TGCGCCAGCAGCCTTTCGCCCCCGGACAGTGGCGCAGATACGCAGTATTTT.

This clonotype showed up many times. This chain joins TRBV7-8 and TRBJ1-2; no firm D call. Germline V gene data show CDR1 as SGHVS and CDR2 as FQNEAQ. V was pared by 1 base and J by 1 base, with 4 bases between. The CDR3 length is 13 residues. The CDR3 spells CASSLGDNYGYTF. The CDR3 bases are TGTGCCAGCAGCTTAGGAGATAACTATGGCTACACCTTC.

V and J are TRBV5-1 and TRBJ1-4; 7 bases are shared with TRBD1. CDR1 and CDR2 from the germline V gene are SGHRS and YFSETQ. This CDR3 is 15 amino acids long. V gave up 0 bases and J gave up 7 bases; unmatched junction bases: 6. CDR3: CASSLGGTVSEKLFF. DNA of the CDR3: TGCGCCAGCAGCTTGGGCGGGACAGTCTCTGAAAAACTGTTTTTT.

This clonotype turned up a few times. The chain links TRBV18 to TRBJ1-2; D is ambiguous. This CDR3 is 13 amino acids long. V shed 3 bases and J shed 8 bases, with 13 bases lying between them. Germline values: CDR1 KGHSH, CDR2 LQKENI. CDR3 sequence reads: CASSPDGIRGYTF. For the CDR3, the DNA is TGTGCCAGCTCACCCGACGGTATTCGGGGCTACACCTTC.

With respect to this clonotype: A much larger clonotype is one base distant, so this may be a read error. CDR3 nucleotide sequence: TGTGCCAGCAGCCAACTAATCCGGGACAGGGGGCTGAGGGAGCAGTACTTC. This translates into CASSQLIRDRGLREQYF. The gene calls are TRBV4-2 and TRBJ2-7; 12 nucleotides align to TRBD1. Unmatched junction bases numbered 12, after V lost 2 bases and J lost 7 bases. The CDR3 runs to 17 residues. CDR1 is LGHNA and CDR2 is YNFKEQ in the germline V gene.

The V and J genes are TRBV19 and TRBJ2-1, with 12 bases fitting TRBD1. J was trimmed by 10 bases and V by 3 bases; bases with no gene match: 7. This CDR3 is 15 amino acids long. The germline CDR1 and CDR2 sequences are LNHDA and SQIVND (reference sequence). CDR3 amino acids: CASSIGTGGLMEQFF. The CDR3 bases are TGTGCCAGTAGTATTGGGACAGGGGGCTTGATGGAGCAGTTCTTC.

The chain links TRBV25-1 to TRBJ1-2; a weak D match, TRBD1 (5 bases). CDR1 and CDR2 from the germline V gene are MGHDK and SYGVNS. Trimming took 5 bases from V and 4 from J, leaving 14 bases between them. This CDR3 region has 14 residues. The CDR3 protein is CASSHGGASYGYTF. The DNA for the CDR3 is TGTGCCAGCAGTCATGGTGGGGCCTCCTATGGCTACACCTTC.

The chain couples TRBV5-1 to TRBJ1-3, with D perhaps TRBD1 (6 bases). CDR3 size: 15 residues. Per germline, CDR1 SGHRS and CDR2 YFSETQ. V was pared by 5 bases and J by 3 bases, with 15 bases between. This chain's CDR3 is CASRRGGHDGNTIYF. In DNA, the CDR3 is TGCGCCAGCAGGAGAGGGGGTCACGATGGAAACACCATATATTTT. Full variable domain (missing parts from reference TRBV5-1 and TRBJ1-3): KAGVTQTPRYLIKTRGQQVTLSCSPISGHRSVSWYQQTPGQGLQFLFEYFSETQRNKGNFPGRFSGRQFSNSRSEMNVSTLELGDSALYLCASRRGGHDGNTIYFGEGSWLTVV.

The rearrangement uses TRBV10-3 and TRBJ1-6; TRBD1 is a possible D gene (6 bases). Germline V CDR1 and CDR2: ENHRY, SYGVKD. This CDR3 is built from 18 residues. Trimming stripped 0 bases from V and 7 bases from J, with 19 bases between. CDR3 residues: CAISESGATSLGNSPLHF. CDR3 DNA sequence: TGTGCCATCAGTGAGTCGGGGGCCACTTCCCTCGGAAATTCACCCCTCCACTTT.